This T cell receptor beta chain originates from a study of T cells in women clearing cervical HPV infection. About the study: Case blood drawn at lesion detection; control blood after infection cleared. HLA type could not be excluded as a confounder. The study's findings and limits: CIN3+ cases had significantly higher TCR richness than controls; evenness did not differ.

The V and J ends lost 3 bases and 2 bases respectively, with 8 bases between them. CDR3 length: 14 residues. CDR1 is LNHDA, CDR2 SQIVND, per germline (reference sequence). Measured with immunoSEQ multiplex PCR; TCRdb has only the in-frame clones, and not every one. In all, the sample yields fewer than 25,000 clones. Remarks on this clone: What it recognizes is unknown. The read falls 3 residues short of the CDR3 end, and the missing part is taken from the germline J gene.

Source material: blood buffy coat. The clonotype was recovered from a woman between 18 and 70 years old with a cervical HPV16 infection that either progressed to CIN3+ or cleared (not recorded which). The rearrangement joins TRBV19 to TRBJ1-5; D not resolved. The CDR3 is CASSIPAGNQPQHF. The CDR3 DNA, read in part, is TGTGCCAGTAGTATCCCGGCGGGCAATCAGCCC.